Each of the 21 T cell receptor beta chains below was sequenced from the same sample in a study of T-cell reconstitution after alpha-beta-depleted transplantation in children. Unique molecular identifiers were incorporated during preparation of the TCRbeta library. TCRdb processed the PCR reads anew with MiXCR; each CDR3 protein has one entry. The repertoire has approximately 250,000 distinct CDR3 sequences, over 9.5% of them found once; the top ten carry roughly 5.1%. Material: PBMCs from the stem cell graft donor, obtained from the stem cell graft. All receptors come from a human donor who donated a stem cell graft to a child with SCID.

There are many counts of this clonotype. The chain carries TRBV10-3 and TRBJ1-4; a possible D gene is TRBD1 (5 bases). The CDR3 has 13 residues. Germline V lookup: CDR1 ENHRY, CDR2 SYGVKD. V dropped 5 bases and J dropped 8 bases, with 12 bases sitting between them. The CDR3 DNA reads as TGTGCCATCAGTTCCGACAGTAGGGAAAAACTGTTTTTT. It is translated as CAISSDSREKLFF.

This clonotype came up many times. This chain links TRBV6-1 with TRBJ1-2; the D is unclear. The CDR3 loop spans 15 amino acids. CDR1 and CDR2 from the germline V gene are MNHNS and SASEGT. V dropped 1 base and J dropped 1 base, with 10 bases sitting between them. The CDR3 DNA follows: TGTGCCAGCAGTGAAGTTACAGACGATAACTATGGCTACACCTTC. It is translated as CASSEVTDDNYGYTF.

This clonotype was seen at least ten times. The CDR3 is CSASDRVETQYF. The CDR3, as DNA: TGCAGTGCTAGCGACAGGGTAGAGACCCAGTACTTC. V usage is TRBV20-1 and J usage is TRBJ2-5; 7 bases align to TRBD1. Germline trimming cut 3 bases from V and 4 bases from J; bases unmatched to any gene: 2. The CDR3 loop spans 12 amino acids. Germline values: CDR1 DFQATT, CDR2 SNEGSKA (reference sequence).

J is TRBJ2-7 and V is TRBV18, with a possible D match to TRBD1 (6 bases). The V and J ends lost 5 bases and 7 bases respectively, with 15 bases between them. The length of the CDR3 is 13 residues. Germline CDR1 and CDR2: KGHSH and LQKENI. CDR3 sequence reads: CASSTEQGWEQYF. CDR3 DNA sequence: TGTGCCAGCTCAACTGAACAGGGCTGGGAGCAGTACTTC.

Ten or more counts support this clonotype. This chain links TRBV7-2 with TRBJ1-5; D is perhaps TRBD1 (6 bases). Trimming took off 1 base at V and 7 bases at J, with 17 bases between the two ends. Germline values: CDR1 SGHTA, CDR2 FQGNSA. The CDR3 covers 16 residues. The CDR3 coding sequence is TGTGCCAGCAGCTTAGGGCTGACAGGTGCGGGGCAGCCCCAGCATTTT. Protein sequence: CASSLGLTGAGQPQHF.

This clonotype was found many times. J is TRBJ2-3 and V is TRBV7-8; a possible D gene is TRBD2 (6 bases). Germline loops: CDR1 SGHVS, CDR2 FQNEAQ. The CDR3 runs 12 residues. Trimming left V 1 base short and J 11 bases short, with 10 bases between. The CDR3 sequence is CASSLGGRWQYF. CDR3 coding DNA: TGTGCCAGCAGCTTAGGGGGGAGGTGGCAGTATTTT. Full variable domain (outside the CDR3, taken from reference TRBV7-8 and TRBJ2-3): GAGVSQSPRYKVAKRGQDVALRCDPISGHVSLFWYQQALGQGPEFLTYFQNEAQLDKSGLPSDRFFAERPEGSVSTLKIQRTQQEDSAVYLCASSLGGRWQYFGPGTRLTVL.

This clonotype was seen more than once but under ten times. The chain joins TRBV9 to TRBJ2-2; 7 bases map to TRBD1. The ends lost 3 bases at V and 8 bases at J; junction bases unmatched: 7. The CDR3 is made up of 14 amino acids. Germline assignment: CDR1 SGDLS and CDR2 YYNGEE. The CDR3, as DNA: TGTGCCAGCAGCGGGGACAGTTTCCCAGGGGAGCTGTTTTTT. Protein: CASSGDSFPGELFF.

This clonotype was seen ten or more times. This chain uses TRBV29-1 with TRBJ2-1; D call uncertain. The CDR3 is 14 residues long. Germline CDR1 is SQVTM and CDR2 is ANQGSEA. Trimming removed 8 bases from V and 2 bases from J, with 16 bases in between. CDR3 in amino acids: CSTRSPGTYNEQFF. CDR3 sequence (DNA): TGCAGCACCCGCTCTCCGGGCACCTACAATGAGCAGTTCTTC.

This clonotype turned up a few times. The J gene is TRBJ1-4, the V gene TRBV6-1, with D maybe TRBD1 (5 bases). The CDR3 has 16 amino acids. Germline-derived CDR1 and CDR2 are MNHNS and SASEGT. Trimming removed 2 bases at V and 7 bases at J, with 17 bases between. The CDR3 sequence is CASSEYGGRDGEKLFF. DNA for the CDR3: TGTGCCAGCAGTGAATACGGAGGGAGGGACGGTGAAAAACTGTTTTTT.

This clonotype was observed a handful of times. The genes are TRBV6-2 or TRBV6-3 and TRBJ1-6; no firm D call. The length of the CDR3 is 14 residues. The V gene lost 5 bases and the J gene lost 7 bases, with 12 bases spanning the gap. Germline values: CDR1 MNHEY, CDR2 SVGEGT. Here the CDR3 reads CASSRGPPNSPLHF. CDR3 nucleotide sequence: TGTGCCAGCAGTCGCGGACCTCCGAATTCACCCCTCCACTTT.

The table lists this clonotype with many counts. This chain links TRBV5-1 with TRBJ2-7, with a tentative D call TRBD2 (5 bases). V was pared by 0 bases and J by 2 bases, with 9 bases between. This CDR3 has 14 amino acids. Germline values: CDR1 SGHRS, CDR2 YFSETQ. DNA of the CDR3: TGCGCCAGCAGCTTGGGGACTGTAGCCTACGAGCAGTACTTC. It codes for CASSLGTVAYEQYF.

The sample holds a few counts of this clonotype. The genes are TRBV20-1 and TRBJ2-1; 7 bases are a match to TRBD2. Germline CDR1 is DFQATT and CDR2 is SNEGSKA (reference sequence). CDR3 length equals 15 residues. The V and J ends lost 0 bases and 7 bases, in that order; junction bases with no gene match: 9. As DNA, the CDR3 is TGCAGTGCTAGAGATTTGGCGGGGGTTCTTAATGAGCAGTTCTTC. It specifies CSARDLAGVLNEQFF.

The table lists this clonotype with many counts. This chain uses TRBV7-9 with TRBJ2-1, with D possibly being TRBD1 (8 bases). With 4 bases removed from V and 9 bases from J, the gap between germline ends came to 16 bases. The germline V gene encodes CDR1 SEHNR and CDR2 FQNEAQ (reference sequence). This CDR3 spans 14 amino acids. CDR3 coding DNA: TGTGCCAGCAGCTCCGACAGGGGCGGGGGTGAGCAGTTCTTC. It specifies CASSSDRGGGEQFF.

The table lists this clonotype with many counts. The rearrangement uses TRBV16 and TRBJ2-5, with D possibly TRBD2 on 5 matching bases. CDR3 length: 15 amino acids. V gave up 1 base and J gave up 4 bases, with 13 bases separating them. The germline V gene encodes CDR1 KGHSY and CDR2 FQNENV. This CDR3 is CASSQYEAGGETQYF. CDR3 DNA: TGTGCCAGCAGCCAATATGAGGCAGGAGGAGAGACCCAGTACTTC.

This clonotype occurred many times. The chain links TRBV6-5 to TRBJ2-3; D might be TRBD2 (6 bases). The CDR3 contains 16 residues. Trimming stripped 2 bases from V and 0 bases from J, with 12 bases between. Germline values: CDR1 MNHEY, CDR2 SVGAGI. The CDR3, as DNA: TGTGCCAGCAGTTACCGGGCGGGGAGTAGCACAGATACGCAGTATTTT. Translated, it gives CASSYRAGSSTDTQYF.

This clonotype showed up many times. V gene TRBV4-2 combines with J gene TRBJ2-3, with TRBD1 matching over 12 bases. J lost 7 bases, V lost 4 bases, and 9 bases had no gene match. CDR3 size: 16 residues. Looked up from germline, CDR1 is LGHNA and CDR2 is YNFKEQ. CDR3 DNA sequence: TGTGCCAGCAGCCGAAACCGGGACAGGGGGCTAAATACGCAGTATTTT. Residues: CASSRNRDRGLNTQYF.

The table lists this clonotype with a few counts. This sequence joins TRBV7-9 and TRBJ1-3; D may be TRBD1 (6 bases). The CDR3 is 15 residues long. Between the trimmed V and J ends, which lost 5 bases and 2 bases, there was a span of 13 bases. Germline CDR1 is SEHNR and CDR2 is FQNEAQ (reference sequence). The CDR3 protein is CASSPTGSTGNTIYF. CDR3 DNA sequence: TGTGCCAGCAGCCCTACAGGGTCAACTGGAAACACCATATATTTT.

This clonotype was detected many times. This chain uses TRBV5-1 with TRBJ1-2; no firm D call. Trimming took off 0 bases at V and 10 bases at J, with 13 bases between the two ends. From germline, CDR1 is SGHRS and CDR2 YFSETQ. This CDR3 region has 13 residues. CDR3: CASSLEPNSLYTF. The CDR3 DNA sequence: TGCGCCAGCAGCTTGGAGCCCAACTCCCTCTACACCTTC.

This clonotype was detected ten times or more. The chain combines TRBV5-1 with TRBJ1-1; no clear D. Germline values: CDR1 SGHRS, CDR2 YFSETQ. With 4 bases removed from V and 0 bases from J, the gap between germline ends came to 10 bases. This CDR3 has 14 amino acids. This chain's CDR3 is CASSPSFLNTEAFF. Written as DNA, the CDR3 is TGCGCCAGCAGCCCCTCTTTTCTGAACACTGAAGCTTTCTTT.

This clonotype was counted ten times or more. CDR3 DNA: TGTGCCATCAGCCGTGGCCTCGCAGCGGAAGGCACAGATACGCAGTATTTT. Its protein product is CAISRGLAAEGTDTQYF. The chain recombines TRBV10-3 with TRBJ2-3; the D gene is possibly TRBD2 (5 bases). This CDR3 contains 17 residues. V was shortened by 6 bases and J by 1 base, with 20 bases between the two germline ends. CDR1 is ENHRY and CDR2 is SYGVKD in the germline V gene.

At least ten counts were recorded for this clonotype. The genes are TRBV5-1 and TRBJ2-2, with D perhaps matching TRBD2 (6 bases). Between the trimmed V and J ends, which lost 4 bases and 1 base, there was a span of 14 bases. There are 16 residues in the CDR3. CDR1 and CDR2 (germline): SGHRS, YFSETQ. The CDR3 region has the DNA TGCGCCAGCAGCCGCCCCGGGACTGAGAACACCGGGGAGCTGTTTTTT. This gives the protein CASSRPGTENTGELFF.